This TCR beta chain was recovered during a study of regulatory T cells in long-lasting Graves disease. Library construction for TCR beta used iRepertoire HTBI primers and Arm-PCR of CDR3 regions. A single record per CDR3 protein comes from TCRdb applying MiXCR to the multiplex PCR reads. The data contain 390,000 or so distinct CDR3 sequences, 10% to 15% of them singletons. Time point in this sample: newly diagnosed GD, antithyroid drugs for less than 3 months. With RNA extracted from PBMCs as input, the TCR library was made. A note on this clonotype: The antigen remains undetermined.

Study-level results: Compared with new cases, persistent Graves' patients showed reduced TCR diversity.

Separately, the same data were catalogued under a study of T cells in Graves' hyperthyroidism and ophthalmopathy.

The sequence derives from a woman in her late teens or twenties with Graves disease. This specimen consisted of peripheral blood mononuclear cells (PBMCs), obtained at new diagnosis, from a patient treated with antithyroid drugs.

Here the CDR3 reads CASSGPRGTGELFF. The CDR3 nucleotides read TGTGCCAGCAGTGGTCCTAGGGGCACCGGGGAGCTGTTTTTT. The V and J genes are TRBV6-1 and TRBJ2-2; perhaps TRBD1 as D (5 bases). Germline loops: CDR1 MNHNS, CDR2 SASEGT. The CDR3 spans 14 residues. V was pared by 4 bases and J by 4 bases, with 10 bases between.